A single sample is the source of the 30 T cell receptor beta chains below, sequenced in a study of chemoradiotherapy in HPV16-positive cancers. TCRdb's table, derived via immunoSEQ multiplex PCR, lists solely in-frame clones and lacks some. The repertoire holds around 15,000 clones, with roughly 88% as singletons. Sequenced here: blood, sampled from a patient who underwent chemoradiotherapy. The source of these receptors is a human donor with HPV-associated anogenital cancer.

The genes are TRBV9 and TRBJ1-1, with D possibly TRBD1 on 5 matching bases. The germline gives CDR1 SGDLS, CDR2 YYNGEE. The CDR3 runs 17 residues. Trimming took off 3 bases at V and 1 base at J, with 19 bases between the two ends. The CDR3 region has the DNA TGTGCCAGCAGCGCCTCCCCCTTACAGGATACGAACACTGAAGCTTTCTTT. Translated, it gives CASSASPLQDTNTEAFF. Full variable domain (outside the CDR3, taken from reference TRBV9 and TRBJ1-1): DSGVTQTPKHLITATGQRVTLRCSPRSGDLSVYWYQQSLDQGLQFLIQYYNGEERAKGNILERFSAQQFPDLHSELNLSSLELGDSALYFCASSASPLQDTNTEAFFGQGTRLTVV.

This chain's CDR3 is CSVEGQGFVGETQYF. The CDR3 DNA is TGCAGCGTTGAGGGACAGGGGTTTGTTGGTGAGACCCAGTACTTC. The genes are TRBV29-1 and TRBJ2-5, with 10 bases lining up with TRBD1. The CDR3 contains 15 residues. V shed 3 bases, J shed 5 bases, and the junction held 9 bases outside the gene matches. The germline gives CDR1 SQVTM, CDR2 ANQGSEA. Full variable domain (rest looked up from reference TRBV29-1 and TRBJ2-5): SAVISQKPSRDICQRGTSLTIQCQVDSQVTMMFWYRQQPGQSLTLIATANQGSEATYESGFVIDKFPISRPNLTFSTLTVSNMSPEDSSIYLCSVEGQGFVGETQYFGPGTRLLVL.

The chain links TRBV19 to TRBJ2-3; 9 nucleotides align to TRBD2. Looked up from germline, CDR1 is LNHDA and CDR2 is SQIVND (reference sequence). Losses at the gene ends were 3 bases for V and 6 bases for J; bases not matched to a gene: 10. This CDR3 is 16 amino acids long. The CDR3 bases are TGTGCCAGTAGTATTACGCGGGGGGGCCTTCGGGATACGCAGTATTTT. This sequence encodes CASSITRGGLRDTQYF.

J is TRBJ1-6 and V is TRBV2; D remains ambiguous. Trimming removed 3 bases from V and 6 bases from J, with 12 bases in between. The V gene's germline CDR1 is SNHLY and CDR2 FYNNEI. The CDR3 loop spans 15 amino acids. The CDR3 loop is CASSDLGGSNSPLHF. DNA for the CDR3: TGTGCCAGCAGTGACCTGGGAGGGAGTAATTCACCCCTCCACTTT.

The chain combines TRBV5-1 with TRBJ2-5; maybe TRBD1 (6 bases). The CDR3 is made up of 14 amino acids. Looked up from germline, CDR1 is SGHRS and CDR2 is YFSETQ. Deletions cut 3 bases from V and 2 bases from J, with 11 bases between. CDR3 coding DNA: TGCGCCAGCAGCTGGGGGCGGTCTCAAGAGACCCAGTACTTC. This translates into CASSWGRSQETQYF.

The chain employs TRBV2 and TRBJ2-1, with D possibly matching TRBD2 (5 bases). The V gene's germline CDR1 is SNHLY and CDR2 FYNNEI. The V end was cut by 7 bases, the J end by 14 bases, with 21 bases between. CDR3 length: 13 residues. CDR3 DNA: TGTGCCAGCAAGAGGAGCGACATTGGACTTAAGTTCTTC. This codes for CASKRSDIGLKFF.

The chain carries TRBV6-1 and TRBJ1-3; D is ambiguous. The CDR3 has 16 amino acids. Germline values: CDR1 MNHNS, CDR2 SASEGT. V shed 2 bases and J shed 0 bases, with 11 bases lying between them. CDR3 loop: CASSEIYANSGNTIYF. The CDR3 DNA follows: TGTGCCAGCAGTGAAATTTACGCGAACTCTGGAAACACCATATATTTT.

The chain joins TRBV19 to TRBJ1-1; no clear D gene. Looked up from germline, CDR1 is LNHDA and CDR2 is SQIVND (reference sequence). The CDR3 is made up of 14 amino acids. Trimming took off 8 bases at V and 1 base at J, with 14 bases between the two ends. DNA for the CDR3: TGTGCCAGTCGGCAACATGGACCGAACACTGAAGCTTTCTTT. This encodes CASRQHGPNTEAFF.

This chain uses TRBV19 with TRBJ1-2; no clear D gene. The CDR3 extends over 12 amino acids. Deletions cut 7 bases from V and 4 bases from J, with 10 bases between. Germline loops: CDR1 LNHDA, CDR2 SQIVND (reference sequence). The CDR3, as DNA: TGTGCCAGTAACAGTGACGTCTATGGCTACACCTTC. Translation: CASNSDVYGYTF.

This sequence joins TRBV6-1 and TRBJ2-5; D gene uncertain. The V and J ends lost 1 base and 2 bases respectively, with 11 bases between them. The CDR3 spans 15 residues. Germline lookup yields CDR1 MNHNS and CDR2 SASEGT. The DNA of the CDR3 is TGTGCCAGCAGTGAAGACTTTCGAGGTCAAGAGACCCAGTACTTC. Residues: CASSEDFRGQETQYF.

The V call is TRBV11-2, the J call TRBJ2-6, with 8 bases identical to TRBD1. The length of the CDR3 is 18 residues. Germline CDR1 and CDR2: SGHAT and FQNNGV. V trimming: 4 bases; J trimming: 2 bases; junction bases outside the gene matches: 10. DNA for the CDR3: TGTGCCAGCAGCTCACCCGGACAGGGTGAAGCTGGGGCCAACGTCCTGACTTTC. Its translation is CASSSPGQGEAGANVLTF.

This clone was observed a single time. The chain couples TRBV28 to TRBJ1-5, with a tentative D call TRBD1 (6 bases). Trimming took off 6 bases at V and 6 bases at J, with 15 bases between the two ends. CDR3 length: 14 residues. Germline values: CDR1 MDHEN, CDR2 SYDVKM. The CDR3 DNA sequence: TGTGCCAGCAGATTGAGGGGGGGCGGTCAGCCCCAGCATTTT. Amino acid sequence: CASRLRGGGQPQHF.

The chain carries TRBV5-1 and TRBJ1-1; the D is unclear. Germline V gene lookup returns CDR1 SGHRS and CDR2 YFSETQ. The germline V and J ends were trimmed by 4 bases and 3 bases, with 13 bases remaining between them. The CDR3 contains 14 residues. The CDR3 DNA sequence: TGCGCCAGCAGCCGACGGTGGCAGCACACTGAAGCTTTCTTT. This codes for CASSRRWQHTEAFF.

This chain joins TRBV18 and TRBJ2-2; D is possibly TRBD1 or TRBD2 (5 bases each). V dropped 3 bases and J dropped 7 bases, with 18 bases sitting between them. The CDR3 is 16 amino acids. Per the germline V gene, CDR1 is KGHSH and CDR2 is LQKENI. CDR3 nucleotides: TGTGCCAGCTCACCTAGGGGACCGCCCGGTAGCGGGGAGCTGTTTTTT. Its translation: CASSPRGPPGSGELFF.

This clone occurred a few times. The chain has TRBV19 and TRBJ1-5; D not certain. This CDR3 contains 14 residues. V was trimmed by 1 base and J by 10 bases, leaving 14 bases between them. Germline lookup yields CDR1 LNHDA and CDR2 SQIVND (reference sequence). The CDR3, as DNA: TGTGCCAGTAGTATAGGGGAGTCGGGGAAACCCCAGCATTTT. Protein product: CASSIGESGKPQHF.

The chain has TRBV28 and TRBJ1-1; 9 bases are a match to TRBD1. This CDR3 is 13 amino acids long. Looked up from germline, CDR1 is MDHEN and CDR2 is SYDVKM. The V segment lost 2 bases and the J segment 10 bases; nucleotides outside the gene matches: 5. CDR3 coding DNA: TGTGCCAGCAGTTTAGGGGGACAGGGCTCAGCTTTCTTT. Residues: CASSLGGQGSAFF.

V gene TRBV5-1 combines with J gene TRBJ2-7; no clear D gene. The CDR3 runs to 15 residues. V lost 0 bases to trimming and J lost 3 bases, with 13 bases between them. The germline gives CDR1 SGHRS, CDR2 YFSETQ. The CDR3 is CASSLGSPGFYEQYF. The CDR3 nucleotides read TGCGCCAGCAGCTTGGGGTCCCCGGGCTTCTACGAGCAGTACTTC.

The rearrangement joins TRBV4-2 to TRBJ1-1; D ambiguous. V was shortened by 1 base and J by 2 bases, with 11 bases between the two germline ends. The germline CDR1 and CDR2 sequences are LGHNA and YNFKEQ. The CDR3 length is 15 residues. The DNA of the CDR3 is TGTGCCAGCAGCCAAGTCGGAAACGGCAACACTGAAGCTTTCTTT. Protein: CASSQVGNGNTEAFF.

The rearrangement joins TRBV15 to TRBJ2-5; 8 bases fit TRBD1. With V trimmed by 2 bases and J by 4 bases, 6 bases remained unmatched. This CDR3 has 15 residues. CDR1 LNHNV and CDR2 YYDKDF come from the germline V gene (reference sequence). The CDR3: CATSRSTGGRETQYF. The CDR3 DNA follows: TGTGCCACCAGCAGATCTACAGGGGGGAGAGAGACCCAGTACTTC.

Only one count was recorded for this clone. This sequence joins TRBV27 and TRBJ1-1; D is possibly TRBD1 (6 bases). This CDR3 comprises 12 residues. Trimming pared 3 bases from V and 9 bases from J, leaving 11 bases between. Germline CDR1 is MNHEY and CDR2 is SMNVEV (reference sequence). The CDR3 is CASSFRDNKAFF. CDR3 nucleotide sequence: TGTGCCAGCAGTTTCCGGGACAATAAAGCTTTCTTT.

This clone turned up a few times. The rearrangement joins TRBV10-3 to TRBJ2-3; tentatively, D is TRBD1 or TRBD2 (7 bases each). V lost 6 bases and J lost 1, with 14 bases in between. The CDR3 is made up of 15 amino acids. Germline V gene sequence: CDR1 ENHRY, CDR2 SYGVKD. CDR3: CAISPQGRGTDTQYF. CDR3 DNA sequence: TGTGCCATCAGCCCACAGGGGAGGGGCACAGATACGCAGTATTTT.

CDR3 in amino acids: CASSLGDGGLGETQYF. CDR3 nucleotide sequence: TGTGCCAGCAGCTTAGGAGACGGGGGGCTGGGAGAGACCCAGTACTTC. The V gene is TRBV7-9, the J gene TRBJ2-5; D possibly corresponds to TRBD2 (7 bases). Trimming shortened V by 1 base and J by 4 bases, and 16 bases separated the two germline ends. CDR1 is SEHNR and CDR2 is FQNEAQ in the germline V gene (reference sequence). The CDR3 runs 16 residues.

This clone was seen a single time. The rearrangement uses TRBV28 and TRBJ1-2; the D gene is possibly TRBD1 (5 bases). The V end lost 6 bases, the J end lost 6 bases, and 17 bases lay between the germline ends. The CDR3 totals 14 residues. The V gene's germline CDR1 is MDHEN and CDR2 SYDVKM. The CDR3 DNA follows: TGTGCCAGCAGACCACCGGGGGTGGTTGATGGCTACACCTTC. It yields the protein CASRPPGVVDGYTF.

This sequence joins TRBV5-4 and TRBJ1-2; 12 nucleotides match TRBD1. After removal of 4 bases from V and 8 bases from J, the junction contained 3 bases not matched to a gene. Germline V gene sequence: CDR1 SGHNT, CDR2 YYREEE (reference sequence). The CDR3 has 13 amino acids. CDR3 sequence reads: CASSTGTGGGYTF. In DNA form, the CDR3 reads TGTGCCAGCAGCACCGGGACAGGGGGCGGCTACACCTTC. The variable domain in full, with the rest retrieved from reference TRBV5-4 and TRBJ1-2, is ETGVTQSPTHLIKTRGQQVTLRCSSQSGHNTVSWYQQALGQGPQFIFQYYREEENGRGNFPPRFSGLQFPNYSSELNVNALELDDSALYLCASSTGTGGGYTFGSGTRLTVV.

The chain combines TRBV5-4 with TRBJ2-3; D gene uncertain. The germline V gene encodes CDR1 SGHNT and CDR2 YYREEE (reference sequence). This CDR3 contains 12 residues. Trimming left V 4 bases short and J 2 bases short, with 5 bases between. CDR3 region: CASSLLTDTQYF. For the CDR3, the DNA is TGTGCCAGCAGCCTACTCACAGATACGCAGTATTTT.

This clone was seen once. The rearrangement uses TRBV6-5 and TRBJ2-7, with 10 bases identical to TRBD2. The V gene's germline CDR1 is MNHEY and CDR2 SVGAGI. The J segment lost 2 bases and the V segment lost 8 bases, leaving 6 bases of the junction unmatched. There are 14 residues in the CDR3. Written as DNA, the CDR3 is TGTGCCAGCGTAACTAGCGGGGCACCCTACGAGCAGTACTTC. It codes for CASVTSGAPYEQYF.

This chain links TRBV9 with TRBJ1-2, with 7 bases that match TRBD1. V was pared by 4 bases and J by 6 bases, with 12 bases of the junction left unmatched. CDR1 and CDR2 (germline): SGDLS, YYNGEE. The CDR3 is 15 amino acids. The CDR3 DNA sequence: TGTGCCAGCAGCCCCCAGGGGGGGGGCGCACATGGCTACACCTTC. Translated, it gives CASSPQGGGAHGYTF.

The gene calls are TRBV4-1 and TRBJ2-7, with 8 nucleotides matching TRBD1. Germline trimming cut 4 bases from V and 2 bases from J; bases unmatched to any gene: 4. Germline V gene sequence: CDR1 MGHRA, CDR2 YSYEKL. The CDR3 runs 14 residues. CDR3 protein: CASSRDRRTYEQYF. The CDR3 DNA sequence: TGCGCCAGCAGCCGGGACAGGCGCACCTACGAGCAGTACTTC.

A single count supports this clone. CDR3 residues: CASSLGTDQWYYGYTF. The CDR3, as DNA: TGTGCCAGCAGCTTAGGAACAGATCAGTGGTACTATGGCTACACCTTC. The J gene is TRBJ1-2, the V gene TRBV7-2; D gene uncertain. The CDR3 runs to 16 residues. V shed 1 base and J shed 3 bases, with 15 bases lying between them. Germline CDR1 reads SGHTA; CDR2 reads FQGNSA.

This chain uses TRBV9 with TRBJ2-6; TRBD2 matches 8 bases. Germline CDR1 and CDR2: SGDLS and YYNGEE. The CDR3 is made up of 19 amino acids. The V and J ends lost 4 bases and 4 bases, in that order; junction bases with no gene match: 16. The chain's CDR3 is CASSPTSTAGVRGANVLTF. The CDR3 nucleotides read TGTGCCAGCAGCCCCACGTCTACAGCGGGAGTTCGCGGGGCCAACGTCCTGACTTTC.